Listed below are T cell receptor beta chains from one sample, sequenced in a study of T cell repertoires in cytomegalovirus infection. TCRdb re-called the reads through MiXCR, storing one row per CDR3 protein. The sample has 500,000 to 600,000 distinct CDR3 sequences, approximately 16% seen once. The specimen was CD8+ T cells from PBMCs. The receptors stem from a human donor in good health (CMV status not recorded). Some clones in this sample may be carry-over from other donors' samples. Both conserved end residues are part of each CDR3. The D gene is left open where the match is weak. Some rows have no size entry. The others give once, few or many, or a class for an expanded clone.

CDR3 protein | CDR3 DNA | D gene | V gene | clone size | J gene
CASSKNTEAFF | TGTGCCAGCAGTAAGAACACTGAAGCTTTCTTT | NA | TRBV27 | many | TRBJ1-1
CASSFRASVADTQYF | TGTGCCAGCAGTTTCCGGGCTAGTGTCGCAGATACGCAGTATTTT | NA | TRBV27 | many | TRBJ2-3
CASGLAQTPNSNQPQHF | TGTGCTAGTGGTTTGGCACAGACGCCCAATAGCAATCAGCCCCAGCATTTT | NA | TRBV12-5 | few | TRBJ1-5
CASSLAPPSQETQYF | TGTGCCAGCAGCTTAGCCCCACCTTCACAAGAGACCCAGTACTTC | NA | TRBV11-2 | NA | TRBJ2-5
CASSNMISYGYTF | TGTGCCAGCAGTAATATGATTAGCTATGGCTACACCTTC | NA | TRBV2 | few | TRBJ1-2
CASSLEQSSYGYTF | TGTGCCAGCAGCTTAGAACAGAGCTCCTATGGCTACACCTTC | NA | TRBV11-1 | many | TRBJ1-2
CASSLNSGNQPQHF | TGTGCCAGCAGTTTAAACAGCGGGAATCAGCCCCAGCATTTT | NA | TRBV6-5 | many | TRBJ1-5
CASSIGGNSPLHF | TGTGCCAGTAGTATTGGCGGGAATTCACCCCTCCACTTT | NA | TRBV19 | many | TRBJ1-6
CSARPYGQVYSNQPQHF | TGCAGTGCTAGACCTTATGGTCAGGTCTATAGCAATCAGCCCCAGCATTTT | NA | TRBV20-1 | NA | TRBJ1-5
CASRPGTRTFGEQFF | TGTGCCAGCAGGCCCGGGACTAGAACCTTTGGTGAGCAGTTCTTC | TRBD2 | TRBV12-3/TRBV12-4 | NA | TRBJ2-1
CASSLTGSKENIQYF | TGTGCCAGCAGCTTGACAGGGTCCAAGGAGAACATTCAGTACTTC | NA | TRBV5-5 | NA | TRBJ2-4
CASSLSRLAGETQYF | TGTGCCAGCAGTTTATCGCGGCTAGCGGGAGAGACCCAGTACTTC | TRBD2 | TRBV27 | many | TRBJ2-5
CASSPRDSATSYNEQFF | TGCGCCAGCAGTCCGCGGGACTCGGCTACTTCCTACAATGAGCAGTTCTTC | NA | TRBV23-1 | NA | TRBJ2-1
CASSPSSGTGELFF | TGTGCCAGCAGTCCGTCCTCGGGCACCGGGGAGCTGTTTTTT | NA | TRBV27 | many | TRBJ2-2
CASSEGFGAEDEKLFF | TGTGCCAGCAGTGAAGGGTTTGGGGCGGAGGATGAAAAACTGTTTTTT | NA | TRBV25-1 | NA | TRBJ1-4
CASSDRWNNQPQHF | TGTGCCAGCAGTGACAGGTGGAACAATCAGCCCCAGCATTTT | NA | TRBV2 | NA | TRBJ1-5
CASSQEVAGGIYNEQFF | TGTGCCAGCAGCCAAGAAGTAGCGGGGGGGATCTACAATGAGCAGTTCTTC | TRBD2 | TRBV4-2 | many | TRBJ2-1
CASLGPYNEQFF | TGTGCCAGCCTGGGGCCATACAATGAGCAGTTCTTC | NA | TRBV6-5 | many | TRBJ2-1
CASSVAVNQPQHF | TGTGCCAGCAGCGTGGCGGTCAATCAGCCCCAGCATTTT | NA | TRBV27 | many | TRBJ1-5
CASSYKVWKLGETQYF | TGTGCCAGCAGTTATAAAGTTTGGAAGTTGGGGGAGACCCAGTACTTC | NA | TRBV6-5 | NA | TRBJ2-5
CASSPSLTVLSGNTIYF | TGTGCCAGCAGCCCGTCGTTGACAGTCCTCTCTGGAAACACCATATATTTT | NA | TRBV7-9 | many | TRBJ1-3
CASSADMGGSPLHF | TGTGCCAGCAGCGCCGACATGGGGGGGTCACCCCTCCACTTT | NA | TRBV7-6 | many | TRBJ1-6
CASSLGGRDYGYTF | TGTGCCAGCAGTTTAGGGGGGCGCGACTATGGCTACACCTTC | NA | TRBV27 | few | TRBJ1-2
CASSLLAGATSSYNEQFF | TGCGCCAGCAGCTTGCTAGCGGGGGCGACAAGCTCCTACAATGAGCAGTTCTTC | TRBD2 | TRBV5-1 | once | TRBJ2-1
CASSRARTFDTDTQYF | TGTGCCAGCAGTAGGGCGAGGACATTCGACACAGATACGCAGTATTTT | NA | TRBV7-9 | many | TRBJ2-3
CASSPQGGVQETQYF | TGTGCCAGCAGCCCTCAGGGGGGCGTCCAAGAGACCCAGTACTTC | NA | TRBV7-9 | many | TRBJ2-5
CARSLALGNSETQYF | TGTGCCAGAAGCTTAGCGCTTGGGAATAGCGAGACCCAGTACTTC | NA | TRBV7-8 | NA | TRBJ2-5
CASSSVAGAYNEKLFF | TGTGCCAGCAGCTCAGTCGCAGGGGCGTACAATGAAAAACTGTTTTTT | NA | TRBV7-8 | many | TRBJ1-4
CASSDGGNTEAFF | TGTGCCAGTAGTGACGGGGGGAACACTGAAGCTTTCTTT | NA | TRBV19 | NA | TRBJ1-1
CASSPGLASYNEQFF | TGTGCCAGCAGTCCGGGACTAGCGTCTTACAATGAGCAGTTCTTC | TRBD2 | TRBV27 | NA | TRBJ2-1
CASSRGGGLYEQYF | TGTGCCAGCAGCCGCGGGGGGGGGTTGTACGAGCAGTACTTC | TRBD2 | TRBV11-2 | many | TRBJ2-7
CASSFAGINTGELFF | TGTGCCAGCAGTTTTGCGGGGATTAACACCGGGGAGCTGTTTTTT | NA | TRBV28 | many | TRBJ2-2
CASSQTSGRVEQFF | TGTGCCAGCAGCCAGACTAGCGGGAGGGTTGAGCAGTTCTTC | TRBD2 | TRBV6-4 | few | TRBJ2-1
CASNARKQGAIGELFF | TGTGCCAGCAATGCGAGGAAACAGGGGGCTATCGGGGAGCTGTTTTTT | TRBD1 | TRBV6-5 | many | TRBJ2-2
CAWSSFSTPKNIQYF | TGTGCCTGGAGTTCCTTCTCCACACCCAAAAACATTCAGTACTTC | NA | TRBV30 | few | TRBJ2-4
CASSLGSGVYEQYF | TGCGCCAGCAGCTTGGGCAGTGGGGTATACGAGCAGTACTTC | NA | TRBV5-1 | NA | TRBJ2-7
CASSLLLRANTGELFF | TGTGCCAGCAGTTTATTACTGAGGGCGAACACCGGGGAGCTGTTTTTT | NA | TRBV27 | few | TRBJ2-2
CASSGPSPQETQYF | TGTGCCAGCAGCGGACCCTCCCCCCAAGAGACCCAGTACTTC | NA | TRBV9 | NA | TRBJ2-5
CASILTGGHQPQHF | TGTGCCAGTATATTGACAGGGGGTCATCAGCCCCAGCATTTT | TRBD1 | TRBV19 | NA | TRBJ1-5
CASSISRLAGSYEQYF | TGTGCCAGTAGTATTTCCAGGCTAGCGGGGTCCTACGAGCAGTACTTC | TRBD2 | TRBV19 | NA | TRBJ2-7
CASSLLALTGMTGKLFF | TGTGCCAGCAGTCTGCTCGCTCTGACAGGGATGACGGGAAAACTGTTTTTT | TRBD1 | TRBV28 | NA | TRBJ1-4
CASSLDGSYTEAFF | TGTGCCAGCAGCTTAGATGGATCCTACACTGAAGCTTTCTTT | NA | TRBV11-1 | many | TRBJ1-1
CASSSDFDRSYNEQFF | TGTGCCAGCAGTTCGGATTTTGACCGCTCCTACAATGAGCAGTTCTTC | NA | TRBV28 | few | TRBJ2-1
CSVEAWQTHTMNTEAFF | TGCAGCGTTGAAGCCTGGCAGACCCACACCATGAACACTGAAGCTTTCTTT | NA | TRBV29-1 | NA | TRBJ1-1
CAWSPNSGELFF | TGTGCCTGGAGTCCAAATTCCGGGGAGCTGTTTTTT | NA | TRBV30 | few | TRBJ2-2
CASTNDWGTEAFF | TGTGCCAGCACGAATGATTGGGGCACTGAAGCTTTCTTT | NA | TRBV28 | NA | TRBJ1-1
CASSEDRTYNEQFF | TGTGCCAGCAGCGAGGACAGAACATACAATGAGCAGTTCTTC | NA | TRBV2 | few | TRBJ2-1
CSARDQVAYEQYF | TGCAGTGCTAGAGACCAGGTCGCCTACGAGCAGTACTTC | NA | TRBV20-1 | few | TRBJ2-7
CASSDGTDYNEQFF | TGTGCCAGCAGTGACGGGACCGACTACAATGAGCAGTTCTTC | NA | TRBV6-1 | many | TRBJ2-1
CSARDLYTGGDEQYF | TGCAGTGCTAGAGATCTCTATACAGGGGGCGACGAGCAGTACTTC | TRBD1 | TRBV20-1 | NA | TRBJ2-7
CASNLQGFYEQYF | TGTGCCAGCAACCTACAGGGGTTCTACGAGCAGTACTTC | TRBD1 | TRBV6-2/TRBV6-3 | few | TRBJ2-7
CASSQVRGEGRFF | TGTGCCAGCAGCCAAGTGCGAGGGGAAGGACGGTTCTTC | NA | TRBV14 | NA | TRBJ2-1
CASSLFGRGEKLFF | TGTGCCAGCAGTTTATTCGGACGAGGAGAAAAACTGTTTTTT | NA | TRBV28 | many | TRBJ1-4
CASTLGDYGYTF | TGTGCCTCGACTCTGGGCGACTATGGCTACACCTTC | NA | TRBV30 | few | TRBJ1-2
CASSQAERGVSYEQYF | TGTGCCAGCAGCCAAGCAGAGCGGGGGGTCTCCTACGAGCAGTACTTC | TRBD2 | TRBV3-1 | NA | TRBJ2-7